These 24 T cell receptor beta chains were sequenced from one sample in a study of beta chain features in type 1 diabetes. Whole-study findings and limits: Shortening that was moderate but significant affected the TCRB CDR3s of Type 1 diabetes patients in all four CD4+ subsets.

These receptors have no known antigen. Sequenced material consisted of expressed TCRB transcripts (all of the isolated RNA was reverse transcribed). TCRdb's table, derived via immunoSEQ multiplex PCR, lists solely in-frame clones and lacks some. The sample has around 56,000 clones, around 53% seen once; the top ten hold approximately 2.5%. The sample taken for sequencing was Tregs from blood. The receptor set was obtained from a woman aged 40 to 50 with type 1 diabetes.

V is TRBV18 and J is TRBJ2-1, with 9 bases identical to TRBD2. The CDR3 totals 17 residues. After removal of 3 bases from V and 0 bases from J, the junction contained 6 bases not matched to a gene. Germline assignment: CDR1 KGHSH and CDR2 LQKENI. The CDR3 DNA is TGTGCCAGCTCACCGCTAGCGGGGCCGTTCTCCTACAATGAGCAGTTCTTC. Translation: CASSPLAGPFSYNEQFF.

The rearrangement links TRBV10-1 to TRBJ2-7; D uncertain. Germline CDR1 reads WNHNN; CDR2 reads SYGVQD (reference sequence). The CDR3 is made up of 17 amino acids. V was clipped by 8 bases and J by 1 base, with 24 bases between them. The CDR3 sequence: CASLIPDPPDKSYEQYF. The CDR3 nucleotides read TGCGCCAGCTTAATACCCGACCCTCCCGACAAATCCTACGAGCAGTACTTC.

The chain recombines TRBV28 with TRBJ1-5; 7 nucleotides agree with TRBD1. From germline, CDR1 is MDHEN and CDR2 SYDVKM. V was pared by 5 bases and J by 3 bases, with 7 bases of the junction left unmatched. This CDR3 has 15 residues. The CDR3 DNA sequence: TGTGCCAGCAGTGCCCACAGGGGAGCCAATCAGCCCCAGCATTTT. Residues: CASSAHRGANQPQHF.

Comment on this clone: The junction shows a germline mismatch at one end, possibly a read error. The CDR3 loop is CASNPGTGGNVLTF. For the CDR3, the DNA is TGTGCCAGCAACCCTGGGACAGGGGGCAACGTCCTGACTTTC. The J gene is TRBJ2-6, the V gene TRBV5-4, with 11 bases matching TRBD1. The CDR3 is 14 amino acids. CDR1 SGHNT and CDR2 YYREEE come from the germline V gene (reference sequence).

The V gene is TRBV4-1, the J gene TRBJ2-5, with D possibly being TRBD1 (6 bases). The CDR3 sequence is 14 residues long. Looked up from germline, CDR1 is MGHRA and CDR2 is YSYEKL. The V end was cut by 4 bases, the J end by 4 bases, with 13 bases between. CDR3 bases: TGCGCCAGCAGCCCTCAGGGGCCGGGAGAGACCCAGTACTTC. Translating gives CASSPQGPGETQYF.

This clone turned up a few times. The genes are TRBV29-1 and TRBJ2-3; 10 positions agree with TRBD2. With 8 bases clipped from V and 4 bases from J, the junction kept 15 bases outside the gene matches. There are 16 residues in the CDR3. Germline values: CDR1 SQVTM, CDR2 ANQGSEA. In nucleotides, the CDR3 is TGCAGCTCCGAGGGGGCTAGCGGGGGTTTATCAGATACGCAGTATTTT. Protein: CSSEGASGGLSDTQYF.

This sequence joins TRBV28 and TRBJ2-6, with 8 bases that match TRBD1. Germline loops: CDR1 MDHEN, CDR2 SYDVKM. The CDR3 runs 18 residues. J gave up 1 base and V 5 bases, and 10 bases lay outside the gene matches. CDR3 loop: CASSRGIQGASGANVLTF. DNA of the CDR3: TGTGCCAGCAGTCGAGGTATCCAGGGGGCGTCTGGGGCCAACGTCCTGACTTTC.

The V call is TRBV28, the J call TRBJ1-2; D gene unclear. The CDR3 has 12 residues. Trimming left V 2 bases short and J 7 bases short, with 8 bases between. The germline gives CDR1 MDHEN, CDR2 SYDVKM. The CDR3 sequence is CASSLRERGYTF. CDR3 sequence (DNA): TGTGCCAGCAGTTTACGGGAGCGTGGCTACACCTTC.

This clone was seen just once. This rearrangement joins TRBV6-1 to TRBJ1-5; possibly TRBD1 for D (6 bases). The V gene's germline CDR1 is MNHNS and CDR2 SASEGT. V lost 6 bases, J lost 6 bases, and 9 bases lay in between. CDR3 size: 12 residues. The CDR3 is CASRRGTQPQHF. The CDR3 DNA sequence: TGTGCCAGCAGGAGGGGGACTCAGCCCCAGCATTTT.

This chain joins TRBV7-2 and TRBJ2-5; 9 nucleotides agree with TRBD2. Germline values: CDR1 SGHTA, CDR2 FQGNSA. This CDR3 contains 17 residues. V gave up 0 bases and J gave up 5 bases; unmatched junction bases: 10. The CDR3 DNA is TGTGCCAGCAGCTTAGCGCCGGGCGGGGGGGCGCGTGAGACCCAGTACTTC. This sequence encodes CASSLAPGGGARETQYF.

The chain couples TRBV7-9 to TRBJ2-7, with D perhaps matching TRBD2 (5 bases). Per the germline V gene, CDR1 is SEHNR and CDR2 is FQNEAQ (reference sequence). Trimming shortened V by 1 base and J by 0 bases, and 7 bases separated the two germline ends. This CDR3 is 14 amino acids long. The DNA of the CDR3 is TGTGCCAGCAGCTTAGTTGGGAGCTCCTACGAGCAGTACTTC. Protein sequence: CASSLVGSSYEQYF.

The chain recombines TRBV11-1 with TRBJ2-7, with 8 positions matching TRBD1. CDR1 is SGHAT, CDR2 FQDESV, per germline (reference sequence). The CDR3 is 16 amino acids. J gave up 5 bases and V 2 bases, and 11 bases lay outside the gene matches. CDR3 protein: CASSLFGTGPSNEQYF. DNA for the CDR3: TGTGCCAGCAGCTTATTCGGGACAGGACCATCCAACGAGCAGTACTTC.

This clone was counted only a few times. The rearrangement uses TRBV18 and TRBJ2-5; possible D gene TRBD2, 6 bases. Germline CDR1 is KGHSH and CDR2 is LQKENI. V was trimmed by 3 bases and J by 4 bases, leaving 9 bases between them. The CDR3 covers 13 residues. The DNA of the CDR3 is TGTGCCAGCTCACCTAGCGGCGGAGAGACCCAGTACTTC. Protein sequence: CASSPSGGETQYF. The full variable domain, its missing parts supplied by reference TRBV18 and TRBJ2-5, is NAGVMQNPRHLVRRRGQEARLRCSPMKGHSHVYWYRQLPEEGLKFMVYLQKENIIDESGMPKERFSAEFPKEGPSILRIQQVVRGDSAAYFCASSPSGGETQYFGPGTRLLVL.

V is TRBV7-2 and J is TRBJ1-4; D may be TRBD1 (5 bases). There are 15 residues in the CDR3. Looked up from germline, CDR1 is SGHTA and CDR2 is FQGNSA. The V end lost 7 bases, the J end lost 0 bases, and 12 bases lay between the germline ends. CDR3 nucleotide sequence: TGTGCCAGCAAAAGCGGGGGAACAACTAATGAAAAACTGTTTTTT. The encoded protein is CASKSGGTTNEKLFF.

This chain joins TRBV28 and TRBJ2-2, with D tentatively TRBD1 (8 bases). The V gene lost 5 bases and the J gene lost 0 bases, with 13 bases spanning the gap. The length of the CDR3 is 16 residues. Germline lookup yields CDR1 MDHEN and CDR2 SYDVKM. The CDR3 region has the DNA TGTGCCAGCAGTCCAGCGGGACAGGCGAACACCGGGGAGCTGTTTTTT. Amino acid sequence: CASSPAGQANTGELFF.

The chain combines TRBV6-1 with TRBJ2-2; TRBD1 aligns across 8 bases. The CDR3 has 15 residues. V lost 8 bases, J lost 2 bases, and 7 bases stayed unmatched. Germline values: CDR1 MNHNS, CDR2 SASEGT. The CDR3 DNA follows: TGTGCCAGCCGACACGCAGGGGGCAACACCGGGGAGCTGTTTTTT. This sequence encodes CASRHAGGNTGELFF.

The CDR3 reads CASSLRRGGQPQHF. The CDR3, as DNA: TGTGCCAGCAGTTTACGGAGGGGCGGTCAGCCCCAGCATTTT. J is TRBJ1-5 and V is TRBV27; possibly TRBD1 for D (5 bases). Germline CDR1 and CDR2: MNHEY and SMNVEV (reference sequence). V dropped 2 bases and J dropped 6 bases, with 11 bases sitting between them. The CDR3 has 14 residues.

This clone was seen a single time. The chain couples TRBV15 to TRBJ1-4; D not resolved. Germline-derived CDR1 and CDR2 are LNHNV and YYDKDF (reference sequence). V shed 1 base and J shed 8 bases, with 11 bases lying between them. The CDR3 has 14 amino acids. The CDR3 spells CATSRGGLEEKLFF. The CDR3, as DNA: TGTGCCACCAGCAGAGGAGGGCTTGAGGAAAAACTGTTTTTT.

The chain recombines TRBV9 with TRBJ2-2, with D possibly TRBD1 on 6 matching bases. V dropped 4 bases and J dropped 6 bases, with 16 bases sitting between them. The CDR3 has 15 amino acids. Germline lookup yields CDR1 SGDLS and CDR2 YYNGEE. The CDR3 protein is CASSSTLSGAGELFF. The CDR3 bases are TGTGCCAGCAGCTCAACTCTATCAGGGGCCGGGGAGCTGTTTTTT.

V is TRBV28 and J is TRBJ2-2, with TRBD1 matching 8 bases. The CDR3 runs to 16 residues. After removal of 7 bases from V and 1 base from J, the junction contained 8 bases not matched to a gene. CDR1 is MDHEN, CDR2 SYDVKM, per germline. This CDR3 reads CASTLGGTGNTGELFF. The DNA for the CDR3 is TGTGCCAGCACTCTTGGCGGGACAGGGAACACCGGGGAGCTGTTTTTT.

This clone was picked up one time. This sequence joins TRBV19 and TRBJ2-7; 8 positions match TRBD1. J was trimmed by 2 bases and V by 5 bases; bases with no gene match: 8. The CDR3 length is 15 residues. Germline V gives CDR1 LNHDA, CDR2 SQIVND (reference sequence). The CDR3 loop is CASSSTGTGTYEQYF. For the CDR3, the DNA is TGTGCCAGTAGTTCTACCGGGACAGGTACCTACGAGCAGTACTTC.

The rearrangement joins TRBV20-1 to TRBJ1-2; no reliable D call. V was clipped by 4 bases and J by 8 bases, with 8 bases between them. The CDR3 extends over 10 amino acids. The germline V gene encodes CDR1 DFQATT and CDR2 SNEGSKA (reference sequence). CDR3: CSATSSGYTF. The DNA for the CDR3 is TGCAGTGCTACATCGAGCGGCTACACCTTC.

The V and J genes are TRBV28 and TRBJ1-1; TRBD1 matches at 7 bases. The germline V gene encodes CDR1 MDHEN and CDR2 SYDVKM. The trim removed 6 bases at V and 4 bases at J, leaving 11 bases unmatched. This CDR3 is 15 amino acids long. The CDR3 sequence is CASRIQGGPGTEAFF. The DNA for the CDR3 is TGTGCCAGCAGGATCCAGGGGGGTCCGGGCACTGAAGCTTTCTTT.

V gene TRBV29-1 combines with J gene TRBJ2-1; D unresolved. Trimming removed 6 bases at V and 0 bases at J, with 12 bases between. CDR1 and CDR2 from the germline V gene are SQVTM and ANQGSEA. The CDR3 covers 14 residues. CDR3: CSVAEPSSYNEQFF. The DNA for the CDR3 is TGCAGCGTCGCGGAACCAAGCTCCTACAATGAGCAGTTCTTC.